This T cell receptor (beta chain) originates from a study of cytotoxic CD8 clonotypes in ibrutinib-treated CLL. Between the trimmed V and J ends, which lost 0 bases and 5 bases, there was a span of 6 bases. CDR3 size: 13 residues. Per the germline V gene, CDR1 is SGHTA and CDR2 is FQGNSA. Only in-frame clones appear in the TCRdb table, and some are missing; sequencing was by immunoSEQ multiplex PCR. Of approximately 190,000 clones in the sample, about 75% are singletons; the top ten hold 5.5% to 7%. This clonotype originated in a human donor with chronic lymphocytic leukemia. This chain joins TRBV7-2 and TRBJ2-3; D remains ambiguous. The specimen comprised PBMCs, sampled after 12 months of ibrutinib treatment. The CDR3 DNA reads as TGTGCCAGCAGCTTAGCGCTCGAAGATACGCAGTATTTT. Its translation: CASSLALEDTQYF.